The 2 T cell receptor beta chains given below trace back to one sample, sequenced in a study of OX40 agonist ivuxolimab in advanced cancers. Assay used: immunoSEQ multiplex PCR; TCRdb lists only in-frame clones, some missing. The sample lists roughly 53,000 clones; roughly 80% were seen once. Material: CD4+ or CD8+ T cells sorted from blood, obtained in a trial of the OX40 agonist ivuxolimab. These receptors were taken from an adult with an advanced solid tumor such as melanoma, head and neck, liver or kidney cancer.

This clone showed up just once. V is TRBV19 and J is TRBJ1-1; 7 nucleotides line up with TRBD1. The CDR3 sequence is 14 residues long. Germline V CDR1 and CDR2: LNHDA, SQIVND (reference sequence). Trimming at V came to 3 bases and at J to 6 bases, leaving 7 bases not matched to a gene. DNA of the CDR3: TGTGCCAGTAGTATTTGGTCCCAGGGGGCTGAAGCTTTCTTT. As protein: CASSIWSQGAEAFF.

This clone has only one observation. The V and J genes are TRBV7-6 and TRBJ1-5, with TRBD1 matching 9 bases. The germline V gene has CDR1 SGHVS and CDR2 FNYEAQ. V trimming: 1 base; J trimming: 8 bases; junction bases outside the gene matches: 9. CDR3 size: 16 residues. CDR3 amino acids: CASSLGDRERVEPQHF. The CDR3 DNA follows: TGTGCCAGCAGCTTAGGGGACAGGGAACGGGTTGAGCCCCAGCATTTT. Supplemented by reference TRBV7-6 and TRBJ1-5, the full variable domain reads GAGVSQSPRYKVTKRGQDVALRCDPISGHVSLYWYRQALGQGPEFLTYFNYEAQQDKSGLPNDRFSAERPEGSISTLTIQRTEQRDSAMYRCASSLGDRERVEPQHFGDGTRLSIL.